These 5 T cell receptor beta chains share one sample of origin, sequenced in a study of blood T cells in healthy people across ages. Through a sample-barcoded 5' primer and a J-beta primer mix, a second PCR was run for about 6 to 12 cycles. TCRdb independently ran MiXCR on the 5' RACE reads; one entry per CDR3 protein. The sample lists 600,000 to 1,000,000 distinct CDR3 sequences, over 45% occurring once. Material: blood. All receptors derive from a man aged 30 to 45 in good health.

This chain joins TRBV7-2 and TRBJ1-2, with 10 bases identical to TRBD1. From germline, CDR1 is SGHTA and CDR2 FQGNSA. CDR3 size: 14 residues. With V trimmed by 4 bases and J by 4 bases, 3 bases remained unmatched. This chain's CDR3 is CASSSTGGAYGYTF. The CDR3 bases are TGTGCCAGCAGCTCGACAGGGGGCGCCTATGGCTACACCTTC. Supplemented by reference TRBV7-2 and TRBJ1-2, the full variable domain reads GAGVSQSPSNKVTEKGKDVELRCDPISGHTALYWYRQSLGQGLEFLIYFQGNSAPDKSGLPSDRFSAERTGGSVSTLTIQRTQQEDSAVYLCASSSTGGAYGYTFGSGTRLTVV.

Here the CDR3 DNA reads TGTGCCAGCAGCTTGCCTGGAATGTATGGCTACACCTTC. It codes for CASSLPGMYGYTF. The chain couples TRBV5-8 to TRBJ1-2, with unresolved D. Trimming took off 1 base at V and 5 bases at J, with 9 bases between the two ends. This CDR3 region has 13 residues. Germline CDR1 and CDR2: SGHTS and YDEGEE.

The chain is built from TRBV12-3 or TRBV12-4 and TRBJ1-6, with a weak D call TRBD1 (5 bases). The CDR3 contains 13 residues. V was trimmed by 8 bases and J by 5 bases, leaving 10 bases between them. This chain's CDR3 is CASSGTHNSPLHF. The CDR3 DNA sequence: TGTGCCAGCTCCGGGACCCATAATTCACCCCTCCACTTT.

This clonotype was observed a few times. V usage is TRBV20-1 and J usage is TRBJ2-4; D possibly corresponds to TRBD2 (7 bases). The DNA end favors TRBJ2-7, so the J call may be wrong. Germline CDR1 DFQATT, CDR2 SNEGSKA (reference sequence). The CDR3 has 13 amino acids. For the CDR3, the DNA is TGCAGTGCTCCGAGGGGGGGAAGAAACGAGCAGTACTTC. It specifies CSAPRGGRNEQYF.

V gene TRBV6-1 combines with J gene TRBJ2-5; no clear D. Near its end, the DNA agrees better with TRBJ2-7, so the J call may be wrong. This CDR3 has 17 residues. Looked up from germline, CDR1 is MNHNS and CDR2 is SASEGT. CDR3 residues: CASSRPSSTKAGYEQYF. The CDR3 DNA reads TGTGCCAGCAGTCGACCTTCTTCGACAAAAGCAGGATACGAGCAGTACTTC.